These 15 T cell receptor beta chains came from one sample sequenced in a study of T cells in localized non-small cell lung cancer. Here immunoSEQ multiplex PCR was the method, and the copy in TCRdb shows in-frame clones only, minus some. The data hold over 45,000 clones, with roughly 77% observed a single time. The sample was peripheral blood, taken before any cancer treatment. The receptors here all came from a man aged 40-75 years with stage I squamous cell lung carcinoma.

This chain links TRBV2 with TRBJ2-5; D unclear. The CDR3 has 16 residues. The germline V gene encodes CDR1 SNHLY and CDR2 FYNNEI. The germline V and J ends were trimmed by 0 bases and 5 bases, with 16 bases remaining between them. The chain's CDR3 is CASSEAYNSRVETQYF. The CDR3 DNA reads as TGTGCCAGCAGTGAAGCGTACAACTCTCGGGTCGAGACCCAGTACTTC. Combining the CDR3 with reference TRBV2 and TRBJ2-5 gives the whole variable domain EPEVTQTPSHQVTQMGQEVILRCVPISNHLYFYWYRQILGQKVEFLVSFYNNEISEKSEIFDDQFSVERPDGSNFTLKIRSTKLEDSAMYFCASSEAYNSRVETQYFGPGTRLLVL.

The chain is built from TRBV6-6 and TRBJ2-3; D is uncertain. V lost 4 bases, J lost 2 bases, and 10 bases lay in between. Germline V CDR1 and CDR2: MNHNY, SVGAGI (reference sequence). The CDR3 sequence is 14 residues long. CDR3 sequence (DNA): TGTGCCAGCAGTTGGACCACGCCCACAGATACGCAGTATTTT. This sequence encodes CASSWTTPTDTQYF.

V usage is TRBV28 and J usage is TRBJ2-5; TRBD1 aligns across 8 bases. J gave up 0 bases and V 10 bases, and 4 bases lay outside the gene matches. This CDR3 spans 13 amino acids. The germline gives CDR1 MDHEN, CDR2 SYDVKM. CDR3 nucleotides: TGTGCCACTCGGACAGGGCACCAAGAGACCCAGTACTTC. This sequence encodes CATRTGHQETQYF. The entire variable domain, with the rest obtained from reference TRBV28 and TRBJ2-5, is as follows: DVKVTQSSRYLVKRTGEKVFLECVQDMDHENMFWYRQDPGLGLRLIYFSYDVKMKEKGDIPEGYSVSREKKERFSLILESASTNQTSMYLCATRTGHQETQYFGPGTRLLVL.

This clone has only a few counts. The chain has TRBV28 and TRBJ1-6; 10 bases are a match to TRBD1. CDR1 and CDR2 from the germline V gene are MDHEN and SYDVKM. Losses at the gene ends were 4 bases for V and 13 bases for J; bases not matched to a gene: 1. The CDR3 length is 12 residues. CDR3 in amino acids: CASSWGQGPLHF. The CDR3, as DNA: TGTGCCAGCAGTTGGGGACAGGGGCCCCTCCACTTT.

This clone appeared many times. This chain links TRBV2 with TRBJ1-4; D gene unclear. The CDR3 length is 13 residues. CDR1 is SNHLY and CDR2 is FYNNEI in the germline V gene. Trimming removed 1 base from V and 10 bases from J, with 10 bases in between. DNA for the CDR3: TGTGCCAGCAGTGAAGTGAGGGAAGGAAAACTGTTTTTT. It encodes CASSEVREGKLFF. The entire variable domain, with the rest obtained from reference TRBV2 and TRBJ1-4, is as follows: EPEVTQTPSHQVTQMGQEVILRCVPISNHLYFYWYRQILGQKVEFLVSFYNNEISEKSEIFDDQFSVERPDGSNFTLKIRSTKLEDSAMYFCASSEVREGKLFFGSGTQLSVL.

V and J are TRBV5-1 and TRBJ2-5; D gene uncertain. The CDR3 is 14 residues long. Germline lookup yields CDR1 SGHRS and CDR2 YFSETQ. Trimming shortened V by 1 base and J by 1 base, and 8 bases separated the two germline ends. The CDR3 is CASSLWHPQETQYF. CDR3 in DNA: TGCGCCAGCAGCTTGTGGCACCCCCAAGAGACCCAGTACTTC.

The chain combines TRBV28 with TRBJ2-7, with a possible D match to TRBD1 (6 bases). The CDR3 has 14 amino acids. Germline assignment: CDR1 MDHEN and CDR2 SYDVKM. The V end lost 6 bases, the J end lost 3 bases, and 15 bases lay between the germline ends. The CDR3 coding sequence is TGTGCCAGCAGGGGGGCGGACAGAAACTACGAGCAGTACTTC. Its protein is CASRGADRNYEQYF.

V is TRBV6-1 and J is TRBJ1-5; 9 bases map to TRBD1. Germline V lookup: CDR1 MNHNS, CDR2 SASEGT. The CDR3 consists of 14 residues. Losses at the gene ends were 5 bases for V and 4 bases for J; bases not matched to a gene: 3. The CDR3 spells CASSIGQGNQPQHF. CDR3 nucleotide sequence: TGTGCCAGCAGTATTGGACAGGGGAATCAGCCCCAGCATTTT.

The gene calls are TRBV11-1 and TRBJ1-1, with TRBD1 matching 7 bases. Germline CDR1 is SGHAT and CDR2 is FQDESV (reference sequence). This CDR3 has 14 residues. V lost 5 bases and J lost 0; bases outside the gene matches: 3. DNA for the CDR3: TGTGCCAGCAGCGGGGACAGCATGAACACTGAAGCTTTCTTT. Encoded protein: CASSGDSMNTEAFF. The complete variable domain, with remaining parts taken from reference TRBV11-1 and TRBJ1-1, reads EAEVAQSPRYKITEKSQAVAFWCDPISGHATLYWYRQILGQGPELLVQFQDESVVDDSQLPKDRFSAERLKGVDSTLKIQPAELGDSAMYLCASSGDSMNTEAFFGQGTRLTVV.

The rearrangement joins TRBV30 to TRBJ2-3; TRBD1 is a possible D gene (5 bases). The V end was cut by 0 bases, the J end by 0 bases, with 10 bases between. The CDR3 is 15 residues long. Germline V lookup: CDR1 GTSNPN, CDR2 SVGIG (reference sequence). CDR3 loop: CAWSVRTSSTDTQYF. DNA of the CDR3: TGTGCCTGGAGTGTACGGACATCTAGCACAGATACGCAGTATTTT. Full variable domain (missing parts from reference TRBV30 and TRBJ2-3): SQTIHQWPATLVQPVGSPLSLECTVEGTSNPNLYWYRQAAGRGLQLLFYSVGIGQISSEVPQNLSASRPQDRQFILSSKKLLLSDSGFYLCAWSVRTSSTDTQYFGPGTRLTVL.

V and J are TRBV2 and TRBJ2-5; 8 bases map to TRBD2. V lost 0 bases and J lost 2; bases outside the gene matches: 5. Per germline, CDR1 SNHLY and CDR2 FYNNEI. This CDR3 has 16 amino acids. CDR3 coding DNA: TGTGCCAGCAGTGAAGCGCCAGCGGGGGTTCAAGAGACCCAGTACTTC. Translating it yields CASSEAPAGVQETQYF. The full variable domain, in which reference TRBV2 and TRBJ2-5 provide the parts outside the CDR3, is EPEVTQTPSHQVTQMGQEVILRCVPISNHLYFYWYRQILGQKVEFLVSFYNNEISEKSEIFDDQFSVERPDGSNFTLKIRSTKLEDSAMYFCASSEAPAGVQETQYFGPGTRLLVL.

V and J are TRBV9 and TRBJ1-1; tentatively, D is TRBD1 (6 bases). Germline assignment: CDR1 SGDLS and CDR2 YYNGEE. The CDR3 contains 17 residues. V lost 0 bases, J lost 7 bases, and 22 bases lay in between. The DNA for the CDR3 is TGTGCCAGCAGCGTAGAAGAGGGACACCGGCTGGGGAGTGAAGCTTTCTTT. As protein: CASSVEEGHRLGSEAFF. The whole variable domain, remainder taken from reference TRBV9 and TRBJ1-1, is DSGVTQTPKHLITATGQRVTLRCSPRSGDLSVYWYQQSLDQGLQFLIQYYNGEERAKGNILERFSAQQFPDLHSELNLSSLELGDSALYFCASSVEEGHRLGSEAFFGQGTRLTVV.

This clone came up a few times. The chain combines TRBV7-6 with TRBJ1-1; no clear D gene. This CDR3 comprises 11 residues. The germline V gene encodes CDR1 SGHVS and CDR2 FNYEAQ. The V end lost 3 bases, the J end lost 8 bases, and 7 bases lay between the germline ends. The CDR3 DNA sequence: TGTGCCAGCAGCTTGTTAGGCGAAGCTTTCTTT. Translated, it gives CASSLLGEAFF.

With respect to this clone: One end of the junction varies from germline; a read error may be responsible. CDR3: CASSPGGGDTQYF. The DNA of the CDR3 is TGTGCTAGCAGCCCGGGTGGGGGAGATACGCAGTATTTT. The J gene is TRBJ2-3, the V gene TRBV7-7; D may be TRBD1 or TRBD2 (5 bases each). The CDR3 sequence is 13 residues long. Germline CDR1 is SSHAT and CDR2 is FNYEAQ (reference sequence).

This rearrangement joins TRBV28 to TRBJ2-7, with 8 bases fitting TRBD2. The CDR3 consists of 16 residues. J gave up 6 bases and V 3 bases, and 13 bases lay outside the gene matches. The germline CDR1 and CDR2 sequences are MDHEN and SYDVKM. The CDR3 sequence: CASSFGSGDLESEQYF. The CDR3, as DNA: TGTGCCAGCAGTTTCGGTAGCGGGGATCTCGAGAGCGAGCAGTACTTC.